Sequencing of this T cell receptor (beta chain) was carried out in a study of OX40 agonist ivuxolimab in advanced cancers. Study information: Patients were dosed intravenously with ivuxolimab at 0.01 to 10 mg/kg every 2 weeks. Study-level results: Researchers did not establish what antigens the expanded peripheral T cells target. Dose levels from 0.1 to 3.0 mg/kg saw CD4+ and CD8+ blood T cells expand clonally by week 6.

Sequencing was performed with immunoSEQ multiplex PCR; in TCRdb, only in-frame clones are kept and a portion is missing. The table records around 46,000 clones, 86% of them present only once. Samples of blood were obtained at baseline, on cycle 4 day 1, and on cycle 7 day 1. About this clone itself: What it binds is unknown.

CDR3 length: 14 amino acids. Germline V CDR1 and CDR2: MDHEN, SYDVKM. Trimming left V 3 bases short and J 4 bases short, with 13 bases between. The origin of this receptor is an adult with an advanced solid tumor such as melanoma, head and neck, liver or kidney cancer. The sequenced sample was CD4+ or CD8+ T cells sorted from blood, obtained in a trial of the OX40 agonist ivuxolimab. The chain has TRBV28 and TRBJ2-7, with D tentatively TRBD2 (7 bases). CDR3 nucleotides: TGTGCCAGCAGTTTGTCCAGGGGAGGGTACGAGCAGTACTTC. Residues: CASSLSRGGYEQYF.